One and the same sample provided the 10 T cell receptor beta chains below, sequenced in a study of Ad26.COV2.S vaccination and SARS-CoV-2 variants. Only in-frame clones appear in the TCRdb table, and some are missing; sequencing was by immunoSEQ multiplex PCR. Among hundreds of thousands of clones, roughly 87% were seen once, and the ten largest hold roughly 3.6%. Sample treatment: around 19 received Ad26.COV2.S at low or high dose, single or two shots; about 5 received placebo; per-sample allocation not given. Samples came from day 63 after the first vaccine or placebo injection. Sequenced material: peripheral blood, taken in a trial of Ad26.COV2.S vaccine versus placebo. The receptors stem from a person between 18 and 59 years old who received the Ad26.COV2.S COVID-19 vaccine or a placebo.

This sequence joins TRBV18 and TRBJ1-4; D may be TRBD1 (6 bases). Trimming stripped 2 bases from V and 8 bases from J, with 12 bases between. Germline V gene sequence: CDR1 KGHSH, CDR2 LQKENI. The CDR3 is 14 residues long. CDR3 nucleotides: TGTGCCAGCTCACCAAGGGGGGCGTCGGAAAAACTGTTTTTT. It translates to CASSPRGASEKLFF.

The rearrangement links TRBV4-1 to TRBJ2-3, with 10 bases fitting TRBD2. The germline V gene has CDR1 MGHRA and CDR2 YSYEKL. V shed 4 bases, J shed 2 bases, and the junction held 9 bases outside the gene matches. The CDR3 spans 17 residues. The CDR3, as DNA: TGCGCCAGCAGCCTCGAGCGGGGGGGCCCTATCACAGATACGCAGTATTTT. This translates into CASSLERGGPITDTQYF.

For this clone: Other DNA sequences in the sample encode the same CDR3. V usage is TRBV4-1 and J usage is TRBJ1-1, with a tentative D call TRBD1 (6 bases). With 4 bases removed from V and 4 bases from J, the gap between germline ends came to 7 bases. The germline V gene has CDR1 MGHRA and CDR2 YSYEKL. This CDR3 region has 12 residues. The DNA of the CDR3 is TGCGCCAGCAGCCGAGGGGGCACTGAAGCTTTCTTT. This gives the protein CASSRGGTEAFF.

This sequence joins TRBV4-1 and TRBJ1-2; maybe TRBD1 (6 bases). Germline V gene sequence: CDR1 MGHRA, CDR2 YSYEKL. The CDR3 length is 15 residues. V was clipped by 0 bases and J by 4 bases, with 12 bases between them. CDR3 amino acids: CASSQDIGQFYGYTF. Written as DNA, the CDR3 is TGCGCCAGCAGCCAAGATATAGGACAGTTCTATGGCTACACCTTC.

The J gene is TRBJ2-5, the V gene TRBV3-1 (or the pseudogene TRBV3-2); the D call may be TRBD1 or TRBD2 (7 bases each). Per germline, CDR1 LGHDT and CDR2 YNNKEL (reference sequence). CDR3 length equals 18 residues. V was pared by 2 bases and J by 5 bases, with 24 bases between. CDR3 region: CASSQYRGGLFLSETQYF. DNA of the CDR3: TGTGCCAGCAGCCAATACAGGGGAGGGCTGTTCTTGTCGGAGACCCAGTACTTC.

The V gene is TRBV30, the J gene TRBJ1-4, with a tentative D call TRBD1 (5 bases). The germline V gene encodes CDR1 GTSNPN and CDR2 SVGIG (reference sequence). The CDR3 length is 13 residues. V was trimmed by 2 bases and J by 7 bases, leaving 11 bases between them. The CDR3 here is CAWSPGLREKLFF. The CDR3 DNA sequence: TGTGCCTGGAGTCCGGGACTACGTGAAAAACTGTTTTTT.

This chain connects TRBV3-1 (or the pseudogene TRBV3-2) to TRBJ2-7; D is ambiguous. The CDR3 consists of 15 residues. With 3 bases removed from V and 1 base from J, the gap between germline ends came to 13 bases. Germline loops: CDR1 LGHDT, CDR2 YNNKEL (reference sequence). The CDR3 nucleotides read TGTGCCAGCAGCCATCATACCCAGGATTCCTACGAGCAGTACTTC. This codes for CASSHHTQDSYEQYF.

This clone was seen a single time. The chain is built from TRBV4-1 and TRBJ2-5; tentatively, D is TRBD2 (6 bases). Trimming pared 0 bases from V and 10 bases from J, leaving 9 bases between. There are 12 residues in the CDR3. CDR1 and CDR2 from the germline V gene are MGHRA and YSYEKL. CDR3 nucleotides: TGCGCCAGCAGCCAAGATGGGGGAGGCCAGTACTTC. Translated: CASSQDGGGQYF.

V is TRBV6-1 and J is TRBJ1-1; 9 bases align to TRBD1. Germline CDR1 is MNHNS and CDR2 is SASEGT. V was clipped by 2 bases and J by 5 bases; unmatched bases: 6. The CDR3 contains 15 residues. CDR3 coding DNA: TGTGCCAGCAGTGAAAGGGGGACAGGGAGTACTGAAGCTTTCTTT. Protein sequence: CASSERGTGSTEAFF.

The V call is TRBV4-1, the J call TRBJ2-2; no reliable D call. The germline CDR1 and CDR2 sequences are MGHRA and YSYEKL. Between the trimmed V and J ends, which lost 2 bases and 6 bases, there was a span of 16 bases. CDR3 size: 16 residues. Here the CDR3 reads CASSQTRTQVAGELFF. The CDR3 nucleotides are TGCGCCAGCAGCCAAACCAGGACCCAGGTGGCCGGGGAGCTGTTTTTT.